The 27 T cell receptor beta chains below all came from one sample that was sequenced in a study of memory CD4+ T cells and cytomegalovirus serostatus. The sort gate was single viable CD3+CD4+CD8-CD45RO+ cells for memory CD4+ T cells. TCRdb's table, derived via immunoSEQ multiplex PCR, lists solely in-frame clones and lacks some. The sample lists tens of thousands of clones; about 68% were seen once. The sample taken for sequencing was memory CD4+ T cells from blood. The receptors were gathered from an adult in good health and CMV-seropositive.

The J gene is TRBJ2-5, the V gene TRBV11-3; 8 bases match TRBD1. The CDR3 has 14 residues. Germline CDR1 and CDR2: SGHNT and YENEEA. V trimming: 5 bases; J trimming: 4 bases; junction bases outside the gene matches: 6. CDR3 protein: CASSPGTGIETQYF. As DNA, the CDR3 is TGTGCCAGCAGCCCCGGGACAGGAATAGAGACCCAGTACTTC.

J is TRBJ2-2 and V is TRBV7-7; D is ambiguous. CDR1 is SSHAT and CDR2 is FNYEAQ in the germline V gene (reference sequence). This CDR3 has 14 amino acids. Trimming left V 2 bases short and J 0 bases short, with 4 bases between. DNA for the CDR3: TGTGCCAGCAGCTTAAGTCCGAACACCGGGGAGCTGTTTTTT. It encodes CASSLSPNTGELFF.

V and J are TRBV6-5 and TRBJ1-2; 7 nucleotides line up with TRBD1. Germline CDR1 MNHEY, CDR2 SVGAGI. The CDR3 has 14 amino acids. V lost 5 bases, J lost 3 bases, and 6 bases stayed unmatched. The CDR3 loop reads CASSRTGAHYGYTF. Here the CDR3 DNA reads TGTGCCAGCAGTCGGACAGGCGCCCACTATGGCTACACCTTC.

This clone occurred a few times. This chain uses TRBV5-6 with TRBJ2-1, with TRBD2 identical over 16 bases. CDR3 size: 17 residues. From germline, CDR1 is SGHDT and CDR2 YYEEEE. Trimming took 3 bases from V and 3 from J; bases not matched to a gene: 3. CDR3 residues: CASSWGLAGGVYNEQFF. The CDR3 DNA reads as TGTGCCAGCAGCTGGGGACTAGCGGGAGGGGTCTACAATGAGCAGTTCTTC.

The V gene is TRBV7-9, the J gene TRBJ1-1; D is unresolved. This CDR3 region has 13 residues. Trimming removed 5 bases at V and 4 bases at J, with 11 bases between. Germline V lookup: CDR1 SEHNR, CDR2 FQNEAQ (reference sequence). DNA for the CDR3: TGTGCCAGCAGCCCACGTAGCGGCACTGAAGCTTTCTTT. Its protein is CASSPRSGTEAFF.

V is TRBV30 and J is TRBJ2-5; 9 nucleotides align to TRBD2. Germline V gene sequence: CDR1 GTSNPN, CDR2 SVGIG (reference sequence). This CDR3 is 15 amino acids long. The V gene end was trimmed by 1 base and the J gene end by 5 bases; junction bases not matched to a gene: 8. The CDR3 here is CAWSAIAGVIETQYF. The CDR3 DNA reads TGTGCCTGGAGTGCCATAGCGGGAGTGATTGAGACCCAGTACTTC. Together with reference TRBV30 and TRBJ2-5, the CDR3 gives the full variable domain: SQTIHQWPATLVQPVGSPLSLECTVEGTSNPNLYWYRQAAGRGLQLLFYSVGIGQISSEVPQNLSASRPQDRQFILSSKKLLLSDSGFYLCAWSAIAGVIETQYFGPGTRLLVL.

The chain has TRBV28 and TRBJ1-5; TRBD1 agrees at 7 bases. Trimming took 9 bases from V and 2 from J; bases not matched to a gene: 13. Germline V gives CDR1 MDHEN, CDR2 SYDVKM. The CDR3 is 16 residues long. Written as DNA, the CDR3 is TGTGCCAGTAGAACTTACAGGGGAATTCGCAATCAGCCCCAGCATTTT. Residues: CASRTYRGIRNQPQHF.

CDR3 bases: TGTGCAAGTCGCGTAAAACAGGGGTTAACTGAAGCTTTCTTT. Translation: CASRVKQGLTEAFF. This chain links TRBV12-2 with TRBJ1-1; no DNA check was done on the table's D call, TRBD1. TRBV12-2 is a documented pseudogene. This CDR3 region has 14 residues.

V and J are TRBV4-1 and TRBJ2-1, with 10 bases that match TRBD2. Losses at the gene ends were 4 bases for V and 7 bases for J; bases not matched to a gene: 13. CDR1 MGHRA and CDR2 YSYEKL come from the germline V gene. This CDR3 has 17 amino acids. CDR3 protein: CASSRGGLAVLGNEQFF. DNA for the CDR3: TGCGCCAGCAGCCGCGGTGGACTAGCGGTCCTAGGGAATGAGCAGTTCTTC.

The rearrangement joins TRBV2 to TRBJ1-6; D possibly corresponds to TRBD1 (6 bases). CDR1 SNHLY and CDR2 FYNNEI come from the germline V gene. The ends were cut back, 4 bases at V and 10 bases at J, with 14 bases in the middle. The CDR3 sequence is 14 residues long. The CDR3 is CASSVERGGSPLHF. As DNA, the CDR3 is TGTGCCAGCAGTGTTGAGAGGGGGGGCTCACCCCTCCACTTT.

In its sample, this clone was seen once. The V call is TRBV6-1, the J call TRBJ2-7, with 7 positions matching TRBD2. The V gene's germline CDR1 is MNHNS and CDR2 SASEGT. The CDR3 has 14 amino acids. After removal of 6 bases from V and 0 bases from J, the junction contained 5 bases not matched to a gene. CDR3: CASRWGGGSYEQYF. DNA of the CDR3: TGTGCCAGCAGGTGGGGGGGTGGCTCCTACGAGCAGTACTTC.

J is TRBJ2-3 and V is TRBV15; 8 bases align to TRBD1. Germline V gene data show CDR1 as LNHNV and CDR2 as YYDKDF (reference sequence). The V segment lost 1 base and the J segment 6 bases; nucleotides outside the gene matches: 6. There are 15 residues in the CDR3. CDR3 sequence (DNA): TGTGCCACCAGCAGAGGCTCGGACAGGGTCGATACGCAGTATTTT. It yields the protein CATSRGSDRVDTQYF.

The chain uses TRBV19 and TRBJ2-2; TRBD2 agrees at 10 bases. This CDR3 has 14 amino acids. In germline, CDR1 is LNHDA, CDR2 SQIVND (reference sequence). V trimming: 10 bases; J trimming: 3 bases; junction bases outside the gene matches: 5. This CDR3 is CATGTSVDTGELFF. The CDR3 bases are TGTGCCACCGGGACTAGCGTCGACACCGGGGAGCTGTTTTTT.

This sequence joins TRBV7-2 and TRBJ1-5; a weak D match, TRBD1 (5 bases). CDR3 length equals 15 residues. Germline V CDR1 and CDR2: SGHTA, FQGNSA. The V end lost 5 bases, the J end lost 2 bases, and 13 bases lay between the germline ends. In DNA form, the CDR3 reads TGTGCCAGCAGCCCCCAGGGAGGGGGCAATCAGCCCCAGCATTTT. Amino acids: CASSPQGGGNQPQHF.

The chain carries TRBV6-1 and TRBJ2-3; 9 bases are shared with TRBD1. The CDR3 is 16 amino acids. In germline, CDR1 is MNHNS, CDR2 SASEGT. The V gene end was trimmed by 4 bases and the J gene end by 0 bases; junction bases not matched to a gene: 5. The CDR3 DNA follows: TGTGCCAGCAGTGGACAGGGGGGCCGGAGCACAGATACGCAGTATTTT. As protein: CASSGQGGRSTDTQYF.

This chain links TRBV9 with TRBJ2-1; 9 bases map to TRBD1. The V gene end was trimmed by 4 bases and the J gene end by 4 bases; junction bases not matched to a gene: 6. The germline V gene has CDR1 SGDLS and CDR2 YYNGEE. The CDR3 runs 15 residues. Here the CDR3 reads CASSPTGGTYNEQFF. The CDR3 DNA is TGTGCCAGCAGCCCGACAGGGGGGACTTACAATGAGCAGTTCTTC.

The V and J genes are TRBV4-1 and TRBJ1-2, with D possibly TRBD1 on 5 matching bases. In germline, CDR1 is MGHRA, CDR2 YSYEKL. CDR3 length equals 14 residues. V shed 0 bases and J shed 4 bases, with 9 bases lying between them. The CDR3 DNA is TGCGCCAGCAGCCAAGATCCGGGGGGCTATGGCTACACCTTC. It codes for CASSQDPGGYGYTF.

J is TRBJ2-2 and V is TRBV18, with TRBD2 identical over 8 bases. This CDR3 spans 14 amino acids. With 3 bases clipped from V and 5 bases from J, the junction kept 2 bases outside the gene matches. Germline assignment: CDR1 KGHSH and CDR2 LQKENI. The chain's CDR3 is CASSPGLGTGELFF. CDR3 nucleotide sequence: TGTGCCAGCTCACCGGGACTAGGGACCGGGGAGCTGTTTTTT.

The genes are TRBV4-2 and TRBJ1-2; possibly TRBD1 for D (5 bases). There are 13 residues in the CDR3. The V and J ends lost 0 bases and 7 bases respectively, with 9 bases between them. Looked up from germline, CDR1 is LGHNA and CDR2 is YNFKEQ. In DNA form, the CDR3 reads TGTGCCAGCAGCCAAGACCACGGGGGTGGCTACACCTTC. Its protein product is CASSQDHGGGYTF.

The V call is TRBV7-2, the J call TRBJ2-1; 7 nucleotides line up with TRBD2. Per germline, CDR1 SGHTA and CDR2 FQGNSA. This CDR3 is built from 16 residues. V shed 1 base, J shed 4 bases, and the junction held 7 bases outside the gene matches. The CDR3 protein is CASSLDPASGYNEQFF. The CDR3 DNA sequence: TGTGCCAGCAGCTTAGATCCGGCTAGCGGATACAATGAGCAGTTCTTC.

V gene TRBV14 combines with J gene TRBJ1-1; 9 nucleotides line up with TRBD1. CDR3 size: 16 residues. Looked up from germline, CDR1 is SGHDN and CDR2 is FVKESK. Trimming cost V 3 bases and J 4 bases; bases outside gene matches: 9. As DNA, the CDR3 is TGTGCCAGCAGCCAGAGACAGGGGGTATTTGGCACTGAAGCTTTCTTT. This translates into CASSQRQGVFGTEAFF.

This chain joins TRBV25-1 and TRBJ1-6, with TRBD1 matching 9 bases. This CDR3 contains 18 residues. Germline CDR1 and CDR2: MGHDK and SYGVNS. With 1 base clipped from V and 7 bases from J, the junction kept 11 bases outside the gene matches. In DNA form, the CDR3 reads TGTGCCAGCAGTGAATCCACTTTGGGGGGACAGGGCAATTCACCCCTCCACTTT. Its translation is CASSESTLGGQGNSPLHF.

The chain combines TRBV5-1 with TRBJ2-2; 11 positions match TRBD2. Germline-derived CDR1 and CDR2 are SGHRS and YFSETQ. CDR3 length: 15 residues. Trimming took 4 bases from V and 6 from J; bases not matched to a gene: 5. The CDR3 spells CASSPELAGAGELFF. CDR3 nucleotides: TGCGCCAGCAGCCCAGAACTAGCGGGAGCCGGGGAGCTGTTTTTT.

The chain is built from TRBV10-3 and TRBJ1-1; TRBD1 matches at 7 bases. CDR3 length: 13 amino acids. The V and J ends lost 1 base and 6 bases, in that order; junction bases with no gene match: 2. CDR1 and CDR2 from the germline V gene are ENHRY and SYGVKD. In DNA form, the CDR3 reads TGTGCCATCAGTGAGTTACAGGGGTCTGAAGCTTTCTTT. Its translation: CAISELQGSEAFF.

This clone was observed a handful of times. CDR3 DNA sequence: TGTGCCTGGAGCGGACTCGGGATAGCCAAAAACATTCAGTACTTC. It specifies CAWSGLGIAKNIQYF. The chain couples TRBV30 to TRBJ2-4; possibly TRBD2 for D (5 bases). The CDR3 covers 15 residues. From germline, CDR1 is GTSNPN and CDR2 SVGIG (reference sequence). Trimming pared 3 bases from V and 0 bases from J, leaving 12 bases between.

This clone was seen more than once but under ten times. V usage is TRBV10-1 and J usage is TRBJ2-1, with D perhaps given as TRBD1 or TRBD2 (7 bases each). The CDR3 extends over 14 amino acids. The V and J ends lost 3 bases and 9 bases respectively, with 15 bases between them. Germline V gene sequence: CDR1 WNHNN, CDR2 SYGVQD (reference sequence). CDR3 sequence (DNA): TGCGCCAGCAGTGACCAGGGGGGGATTGGTGAGCAGTTCTTC. Protein product: CASSDQGGIGEQFF.

The chain employs TRBV5-1 and TRBJ2-7, with 7 bases that match TRBD1. In germline, CDR1 is SGHRS, CDR2 YFSETQ. V trimming: 4 bases; J trimming: 2 bases; junction bases outside the gene matches: 9. The CDR3 sequence is 15 residues long. For the CDR3, the DNA is TGCGCCAGCAGCCAGGATACAGGGGCCCCCTACGAGCAGTACTTC. Protein sequence: CASSQDTGAPYEQYF. The entire variable domain, with the rest obtained from reference TRBV5-1 and TRBJ2-7, is as follows: KAGVTQTPRYLIKTRGQQVTLSCSPISGHRSVSWYQQTPGQGLQFLFEYFSETQRNKGNFPGRFSGRQFSNSRSEMNVSTLELGDSALYLCASSQDTGAPYEQYFGPGTRLTVT.